These 19 T cell receptor beta chains originate from one sample sequenced in a study of cytomegalovirus exposure and HLA in healthy donors. The table came from immunoSEQ multiplex PCR; TCRdb's copy has only in-frame clones and leaves some out. This sample has about 180,000 clones, with 80% to 90% found just once. Sequenced: PBMCs. The receptors come from a woman aged 25 to 39 in good health and CMV-seronegative.

The CDR3 DNA reads as TGTGCCAGCAGCTCGGGACTAGCGGGGGCCACAGATACGCAGTATTTT. This codes for CASSSGLAGATDTQYF. The chain couples TRBV7-6 to TRBJ2-3; 14 positions match TRBD2. Germline values: CDR1 SGHVS, CDR2 FNYEAQ. The CDR3 spans 16 residues. J was trimmed by 2 bases and V by 4 bases; bases with no gene match: 2.

The chain recombines TRBV9 with TRBJ2-2, with 10 bases aligning to TRBD1. The V and J ends lost 4 bases and 3 bases, in that order; junction bases with no gene match: 3. This CDR3 comprises 15 residues. Germline CDR1 reads SGDLS; CDR2 reads YYNGEE. In DNA, the CDR3 is TGTGCCAGCAGCCTGGACAGGGGGGACACCGGGGAGCTGTTTTTT. This encodes CASSLDRGDTGELFF.

The CDR3 is CASSRGTSSSDTQYF. CDR3 nucleotides: TGCGCCAGCAGCCGCGGGACTAGCAGTTCAGATACGCAGTATTTT. The chain employs TRBV4-1 and TRBJ2-3; 9 bases fit TRBD2. The CDR3 runs to 15 residues. J lost 4 bases, V lost 4 bases, and 6 bases had no gene match. Germline V CDR1 and CDR2: MGHRA, YSYEKL.

This chain connects TRBV5-1 to TRBJ2-5; D is undetermined. The germline gives CDR1 SGHRS, CDR2 YFSETQ. The CDR3 extends over 13 amino acids. V shed 4 bases and J shed 0 bases, with 7 bases lying between them. CDR3 loop: CASSLQYQETQYF. The CDR3 DNA sequence: TGCGCCAGCAGCCTCCAGTACCAAGAGACCCAGTACTTC.

This chain connects TRBV27 to TRBJ1-6; TRBD1 might be the D (5 bases). Deletions cut 7 bases from V and 0 bases from J, with 16 bases between. This CDR3 has 17 residues. The V gene's germline CDR1 is MNHEY and CDR2 SMNVEV (reference sequence). The CDR3 coding sequence is TGTGCCAGCACCGACAGCGTGGTGAGCTCCTATAATTCACCCCTCCACTTT. As protein: CASTDSVVSSYNSPLHF.

The chain couples TRBV7-9 to TRBJ2-7, with D possibly being TRBD1 (6 bases). The V and J ends lost 5 bases and 2 bases respectively, with 13 bases between them. This CDR3 comprises 14 residues. Germline V gene lookup returns CDR1 SEHNR and CDR2 FQNEAQ (reference sequence). This CDR3 is CASSAWTAPYEQYF. As DNA, the CDR3 is TGTGCCAGCAGCGCTTGGACAGCTCCCTACGAGCAGTACTTC.

J is TRBJ1-6 and V is TRBV30; D is possibly TRBD1 (6 bases). CDR1 is GTSNPN, CDR2 SVGIG, per germline (reference sequence). The CDR3 extends over 14 amino acids. The V and J ends lost 7 bases and 7 bases respectively, with 17 bases between them. The CDR3 loop is CAFLDTGSNSPLHF. For the CDR3, the DNA is TGTGCCTTCCTCGACACAGGGAGCAATTCACCCCTCCACTTT.

This clone was recorded once. This chain joins TRBV19 and TRBJ2-7; D not resolved. The germline V gene encodes CDR1 LNHDA and CDR2 SQIVND (reference sequence). Trimming shortened V by 3 bases and J by 3 bases, and 15 bases separated the two germline ends. This CDR3 has 15 residues. CDR3 coding DNA: TGTGCCAGTAGTATCACCACGGAGAGGTTCTACGAGCAGTACTTC. Amino acid sequence: CASSITTERFYEQYF.

This chain links TRBV5-1 with TRBJ1-4; 11 bases are a match to TRBD1. V dropped 6 bases and J dropped 8; count of bases not matched to a gene: 9. The CDR3 extends over 15 amino acids. CDR1 is SGHRS, CDR2 YFSETQ, per germline. CDR3 bases: TGCGCCAGCAACCGGGGGGACAGGGGGACAGAAAAACTGTTTTTT. The encoded protein is CASNRGDRGTEKLFF.

The rearrangement uses TRBV9 and TRBJ2-2; D remains ambiguous. The CDR3 is 15 residues long. V was pared by 3 bases and J by 6 bases, with 15 bases between. CDR1 SGDLS and CDR2 YYNGEE come from the germline V gene. This CDR3 is CASSATLSLPGELFF. CDR3 DNA sequence: TGTGCCAGCAGCGCGACTTTGAGCCTCCCCGGGGAGCTGTTTTTT.

The chain is built from TRBV14 and TRBJ2-1; the D gene is possibly TRBD2 (6 bases). V lost 4 bases and J lost 6, with 16 bases in between. The CDR3 is 15 residues long. Looked up from germline, CDR1 is SGHDN and CDR2 is FVKESK. CDR3 nucleotide sequence: TGTGCCAGCAGCCCCTACGGGACTTATGGCAATGAGCAGTTCTTC. It codes for CASSPYGTYGNEQFF. The entire variable domain, with the rest obtained from reference TRBV14 and TRBJ2-1, is as follows: EAGVTQFPSHSVIEKGQTVTLRCDPISGHDNLYWYRRVMGKEIKFLLHFVKESKQDESGMPNNRFLAERTGGTYSTLKVQPAELEDSGVYFCASSPYGTYGNEQFFGPGTRLTVL.

The gene calls are TRBV6-5 and TRBJ2-5; 10 nucleotides line up with TRBD2. Germline-derived CDR1 and CDR2 are MNHEY and SVGAGI. CDR3 length: 15 residues. Trimming removed 2 bases from V and 4 bases from J; junction bases left unmatched: 4. Written as DNA, the CDR3 is TGTGCCAGCAGTTACCAGCGGGGGGGCTCAGAGACCCAGTACTTC. Amino acid sequence: CASSYQRGGSETQYF.

This sequence joins TRBV29-1 and TRBJ1-2, with 9 bases matching TRBD1. This CDR3 is built from 13 residues. The trim removed 6 bases at V and 8 bases at J, leaving 10 bases unmatched. Germline values: CDR1 SQVTM, CDR2 ANQGSEA. CDR3 bases: TGCAGCGTGGGGGTAACAGGGGGCTGGGGCTACACCTTC. Translation: CSVGVTGGWGYTF.

This clone has just a few counts. The chain recombines TRBV13 with TRBJ2-3; 7 bases map to TRBD1. The CDR3 length is 16 residues. After removal of 5 bases from V and 2 bases from J, the junction contained 10 bases not matched to a gene. Germline V lookup: CDR1 PRHDT, CDR2 FYEKMQ (reference sequence). This CDR3 is CASSQLTGVHTDTQYF. CDR3 bases: TGTGCCAGCAGCCAACTAACAGGGGTCCACACAGATACGCAGTATTTT. Together with reference TRBV13 and TRBJ2-3, the CDR3 gives the full variable domain: AAGVIQSPRHLIKEKRETATLKCYPIPRHDTVYWYQQGPGQDPQFLISFYEKMQSDKGSIPDRFSAQQFSDYHSELNMSSLELGDSALYFCASSQLTGVHTDTQYFGPGTRLTVL.

The table lists this clone with a few counts. The chain is built from TRBV2 and TRBJ1-1; 8 positions match TRBD1. V lost 9 bases, J lost 7 bases, and 7 bases stayed unmatched. The CDR3 has 12 amino acids. Germline V gene data show CDR1 as SNHLY and CDR2 as FYNNEI. CDR3 sequence reads: CASRDRGIEAFF. For the CDR3, the DNA is TGTGCCAGTAGAGACAGGGGTATTGAAGCTTTCTTT.

The chain recombines TRBV5-1 with TRBJ2-1; tentative D call: TRBD1 (5 bases). Germline V gene lookup returns CDR1 SGHRS and CDR2 YFSETQ. V lost 1 base, J lost 0 bases, and 11 bases lay in between. The CDR3 has 16 amino acids. CDR3 DNA: TGCGCCAGCAGCTTGTCTGGACACCCCTCCTACAATGAGCAGTTCTTC. Its protein product is CASSLSGHPSYNEQFF.

This clone has a single count. The V gene is TRBV27, the J gene TRBJ1-5; possibly TRBD1 for D (6 bases). This CDR3 has 17 residues. Germline V gene data show CDR1 as MNHEY and CDR2 as SMNVEV (reference sequence). V gave up 1 base and J gave up 6 bases, with 19 bases separating them. The CDR3 is CASSLYPRPGEGQPQHF. Here the CDR3 DNA reads TGTGCCAGCAGTTTATATCCCCGTCCAGGGGAGGGTCAGCCCCAGCATTTT.

V is TRBV7-6 and J is TRBJ2-7, with unresolved D. V was cut by 2 bases and J by 0 bases, with 8 bases left in between. In germline, CDR1 is SGHVS, CDR2 FNYEAQ. This CDR3 is built from 14 residues. The CDR3 coding sequence is TGTGCCAGCAGCTTATATACAGACTCCTACGAGCAGTACTTC. Its protein is CASSLYTDSYEQYF. The whole variable domain, remainder taken from reference TRBV7-6 and TRBJ2-7, is GAGVSQSPRYKVTKRGQDVALRCDPISGHVSLYWYRQALGQGPEFLTYFNYEAQQDKSGLPNDRFSAERPEGSISTLTIQRTEQRDSAMYRCASSLYTDSYEQYFGPGTRLTVT.

This chain connects TRBV5-1 to TRBJ1-1, with 8 bases identical to TRBD1. The trim removed 6 bases at V and 0 bases at J, leaving 13 bases unmatched. Germline V gene data show CDR1 as SGHRS and CDR2 as YFSETQ. This CDR3 region has 17 residues. CDR3 in DNA: TGCGCCAGCAAGGGACCTTTGGGACAGGCCGTGAACACTGAAGCTTTCTTT. Translation gives CASKGPLGQAVNTEAFF.